A single sample gave rise to the 25 T cell receptor beta chains below, sequenced in a study of T cell responses to AZD1222 COVID-19 vaccine. Repertoires were generated with immunoSEQ multiplex PCR, while TCRdb's copy carries only in-frame clones and drops some. Here the sample spans 100,000 to 150,000 clones, 80% to 90% being singletons. Material: peripheral blood, obtained on day 0 of AZD1222 vaccination. These TCRs come from an adult in good health.

The chain has TRBV11-2 and TRBJ2-7; TRBD1 aligns across 8 bases. Unmatched junction bases numbered 4, after V lost 3 bases and J lost 0 bases. The CDR3 runs 15 residues. Germline values: CDR1 SGHAT, CDR2 FQNNGV. CDR3 sequence reads: CASSFQDRGSYEQYF. Here the CDR3 DNA reads TGTGCCAGCAGCTTCCAAGACAGGGGCTCCTACGAGCAGTACTTC.

The chain couples TRBV7-8 to TRBJ1-4, with D possibly matching TRBD1 (5 bases). V was cut by 1 base and J by 4 bases, with 7 bases left in between. Looked up from germline, CDR1 is SGHVS and CDR2 is FQNEAQ. This CDR3 is 14 amino acids long. The CDR3 coding sequence is TGTGCCAGCAGCTTAGGACAGTATAATGAAAAACTGTTTTTT. As protein: CASSLGQYNEKLFF.

The V and J genes are TRBV5-4 and TRBJ2-6; no clear D. V was pared by 3 bases and J by 0 bases, with 13 bases between. The germline V gene has CDR1 SGHNT and CDR2 YYREEE (reference sequence). The CDR3 runs to 17 residues. The CDR3 loop reads CASSSGITFSGANVLTF. The CDR3 coding sequence is TGTGCCAGCAGCTCCGGAATAACGTTCTCTGGGGCCAACGTCCTGACTTTC.

This chain joins TRBV3-1 (or the pseudogene TRBV3-2) and TRBJ2-1; 7 bases match TRBD1. Germline CDR1 and CDR2: LGHDT and YNNKEL (reference sequence). The CDR3 extends over 15 amino acids. V trimming: 1 base; J trimming: 6 bases; junction bases outside the gene matches: 6. CDR3: CASSQARGSSNEQFF. CDR3 in DNA: TGTGCCAGCAGCCAAGCCAGGGGGTCGAGCAATGAGCAGTTCTTC.

The V call is TRBV19, the J call TRBJ1-5; D is perhaps TRBD1 (5 bases). V was clipped by 7 bases and J by 2 bases, with 18 bases between them. The CDR3 is 16 residues long. Germline V gene lookup returns CDR1 LNHDA and CDR2 SQIVND (reference sequence). CDR3 amino acids: CASTPLGGEGNQPQHF. CDR3 nucleotide sequence: TGTGCCAGTACTCCCCTGGGGGGAGAGGGCAATCAGCCCCAGCATTTT.

The chain recombines TRBV19 with TRBJ1-2; 8 bases map to TRBD1. The germline V gene encodes CDR1 LNHDA and CDR2 SQIVND (reference sequence). The CDR3 loop spans 14 amino acids. With V trimmed by 4 bases and J by 4 bases, 5 bases remained unmatched. CDR3 DNA: TGTGCCAGTAGTACCGGACAGGGTATCTATGGCTACACCTTC. Translated, it gives CASSTGQGIYGYTF.

The chain combines TRBV30 with TRBJ1-5; TRBD1 is a possible D gene (5 bases). The CDR3 is made up of 14 amino acids. Per germline, CDR1 GTSNPN and CDR2 SVGIG (reference sequence). The V end was cut by 0 bases, the J end by 2 bases, with 8 bases between. CDR3 coding DNA: TGTGCCTGGAGTGTAGGGGTCGGCAATCAGCCCCAGCATTTT. Translating it yields CAWSVGVGNQPQHF.

The CDR3 DNA reads TGCAGCGCAAGGGACAGTTATACAGATACGCAGTATTTT. Residues: CSARDSYTDTQYF. The J gene is TRBJ2-3, the V gene TRBV29-1, with 7 bases aligning to TRBD1. Trimming took 7 bases from V and 3 from J; bases not matched to a gene: 7. This CDR3 comprises 13 residues. The germline V gene has CDR1 SQVTM and CDR2 ANQGSEA.

The CDR3 DNA is TGTGCCATCAGCCAGGCGGGCGTGAGCTCCTACAATGAGCAGTTCTTC. Amino acids: CAISQAGVSSYNEQFF. The chain carries TRBV10-3 and TRBJ2-1; possible D gene TRBD2, 5 bases. Germline V gives CDR1 ENHRY, CDR2 SYGVKD. V lost 6 bases and J 0 bases, leaving 15 bases between the germline ends. The CDR3 is made up of 16 amino acids.

The J gene is TRBJ2-5, the V gene TRBV30, with D perhaps TRBD2 (7 bases). Deletions cut 4 bases from V and 4 bases from J, with 10 bases between. CDR1 is GTSNPN, CDR2 SVGIG, per germline (reference sequence). The CDR3 runs 12 residues. The CDR3 spells CAWKRGGETQYF. In DNA, the CDR3 is TGTGCCTGGAAGAGGGGGGGAGAGACCCAGTACTTC.

The chain's CDR3 is CASSDRTGRWTGELFF. CDR3 nucleotides: TGTGCCAGCAGCGACCGGACAGGAAGATGGACCGGGGAGCTGTTTTTT. This rearrangement joins TRBV11-2 to TRBJ2-2; 7 nucleotides match TRBD1. J lost 5 bases, V lost 5 bases, and 11 bases had no gene match. Per germline, CDR1 SGHAT and CDR2 FQNNGV. CDR3 length: 16 amino acids.

This rearrangement joins TRBV7-2 to TRBJ1-1, with 7 bases matching TRBD1. The V gene end was trimmed by 8 bases and the J gene end by 4 bases; junction bases not matched to a gene: 10. The germline V gene has CDR1 SGHTA and CDR2 FQGNSA. The CDR3 runs 14 residues. The CDR3, as DNA: TGTGCCAGCGCCTTCATGGAGGGGGCCACTGAAGCTTTCTTT. Amino acids: CASAFMEGATEAFF.

In nucleotides, the CDR3 is TGTGCCAGCAGATTTCGGATGGAGGAAGCTTTCTTT. Its translation: CASRFRMEEAFF. V and J are TRBV25-1 and TRBJ1-1, with D hard to call. The V gene's germline CDR1 is MGHDK and CDR2 SYGVNS. Trimming removed 6 bases at V and 8 bases at J, with 13 bases between. The CDR3 is 12 amino acids.

The J gene is TRBJ2-7, the V gene TRBV4-1; maybe TRBD1 (5 bases). Germline V gene lookup returns CDR1 MGHRA and CDR2 YSYEKL. This CDR3 comprises 14 residues. V gave up 4 bases and J gave up 0 bases, with 10 bases separating them. CDR3 in amino acids: CASSLRVSSYEQYF. CDR3 bases: TGCGCCAGCAGCCTCAGGGTAAGCTCCTACGAGCAGTACTTC.

As DNA, the CDR3 is TGTGCCATCAGTGAGAACGGACGGCGCAGCTCCTACGAGCAGTACTTC. Amino acid sequence: CAISENGRRSSYEQYF. The chain carries TRBV10-3 and TRBJ2-7; D is uncertain. The V end lost 2 bases, the J end lost 0 bases, and 14 bases lay between the germline ends. The CDR3 runs to 16 residues. CDR1 and CDR2 (germline): ENHRY, SYGVKD.

This chain joins TRBV4-2 and TRBJ1-1; D call uncertain. The CDR3 contains 13 residues. V was shortened by 5 bases and J by 1 base, with 8 bases between the two germline ends. Germline CDR1 is LGHNA and CDR2 is YNFKEQ. The CDR3 DNA reads as TGTGCCAGCAGCGGCCAGAGGAACACTGAAGCTTTCTTT. Its translation is CASSGQRNTEAFF.

The gene calls are TRBV6-5 and TRBJ1-5; weak D call: TRBD1 (6 bases). The CDR3 has 15 residues. The V gene's germline CDR1 is MNHEY and CDR2 SVGAGI. The V end lost 2 bases, the J end lost 9 bases, and 17 bases lay between the germline ends. The CDR3 DNA follows: TGTGCCAGCAGTTACGTCTTAGGGGGGAGAGGGCCCCAGCATTTT. Translating it yields CASSYVLGGRGPQHF.

The genes are TRBV18 and TRBJ1-5; D unclear. CDR3 size: 14 residues. Trimming pared 3 bases from V and 2 bases from J, leaving 8 bases between. CDR1 and CDR2 (germline): KGHSH, LQKENI. This CDR3 is CASSPPGGNQPQHF. The CDR3 nucleotides are TGTGCCAGCTCACCTCCCGGGGGCAATCAGCCCCAGCATTTT.

The chain uses TRBV7-9 and TRBJ1-2; TRBD1 might be the D (6 bases). This CDR3 spans 15 amino acids. The V and J ends lost 0 bases and 4 bases respectively, with 12 bases between them. Germline V gene lookup returns CDR1 SEHNR and CDR2 FQNEAQ (reference sequence). CDR3 nucleotide sequence: TGTGCCAGCAGCTTAGCAGGGGGGCAGGGCTATGGCTACACCTTC. Translation: CASSLAGGQGYGYTF.

The V call is TRBV27, the J call TRBJ2-7; D is uncertain. Germline V gives CDR1 MNHEY, CDR2 SMNVEV (reference sequence). Trimming took off 5 bases at V and 3 bases at J, with 17 bases between the two ends. This CDR3 has 15 amino acids. CDR3 amino acids: CASSAIKTLLYEQYF. Written as DNA, the CDR3 is TGTGCCAGCAGTGCTATAAAGACCCTCCTCTACGAGCAGTACTTC.

The V call is TRBV27, the J call TRBJ1-3; D unresolved. V was clipped by 7 bases and J by 1 base, with 11 bases between them. Germline assignment: CDR1 MNHEY and CDR2 SMNVEV (reference sequence). The CDR3 has 14 amino acids. The CDR3 DNA reads as TGTGCCAGCATCCAGACCGCTTCTGGAAACACCATATATTTT. It specifies CASIQTASGNTIYF.

The chain combines TRBV29-1 with TRBJ2-5; D possibly corresponds to TRBD2 (7 bases). Per germline, CDR1 SQVTM and CDR2 ANQGSEA. CDR3 length equals 13 residues. Trimming cost V 7 bases and J 9 bases, with 21 bases left between them. CDR3 bases: TGCAGCGCCCTAAGGGGGAGTCTAGCGGCCCAGTACTTC. Protein: CSALRGSLAAQYF. Full variable domain (rest looked up from reference TRBV29-1 and TRBJ2-5): SAVISQKPSRDICQRGTSLTIQCQVDSQVTMMFWYRQQPGQSLTLIATANQGSEATYESGFVIDKFPISRPNLTFSTLTVSNMSPEDSSIYLCSALRGSLAAQYFGPGTRLLVL.

V and J are TRBV30 and TRBJ1-1, with D maybe TRBD1 (5 bases). Germline CDR1 GTSNPN, CDR2 SVGIG (reference sequence). Trimming took off 1 base at V and 3 bases at J, with 9 bases between the two ends. This CDR3 has 13 residues. The CDR3 loop is CAWSGKGYTEAFF. The CDR3 DNA reads as TGTGCCTGGAGTGGAAAGGGGTACACTGAAGCTTTCTTT.

The CDR3 reads CASSVDGLPRTQYF. The CDR3 DNA reads TGTGCCAGCAGCGTAGACGGACTGCCCAGGACCCAGTACTTC. V is TRBV9 and J is TRBJ2-5; perhaps TRBD2 as D (5 bases). CDR3 length: 14 residues. Germline assignment: CDR1 SGDLS and CDR2 YYNGEE. V was cut by 0 bases and J by 7 bases, with 13 bases left in between.

V is TRBV11-3 and J is TRBJ1-1; 7 bases line up with TRBD1. The CDR3 length is 13 residues. Germline CDR1 SGHNT, CDR2 YENEEA. The V gene end was trimmed by 3 bases and the J gene end by 4 bases; junction bases not matched to a gene: 2. The CDR3 region is CASSLRDSTEAFF. Here the CDR3 DNA reads TGTGCCAGCAGCTTGCGGGACAGCACTGAAGCTTTCTTT.